Included here is one T cell receptor beta chain sequence, with context. Its specific antigen is unknown. No qualities accompany the bases; no much larger clone lies one base away. Including cysteine and phenylalanine, the CDR3 has 14 amino acids. The DNA shown is the 42-base CDR3, in frame from base 1. V and J are trimmed by 7 bases and 1 base, and the gene matches miss 4 bases of the junction. The germline V gene encodes CDR1 MNHEY and CDR2 SVGAGI. This entry belongs to a study of cytomegalovirus exposure and HLA in healthy donors (TCRdb year 2017). Describing the broader study: An earlier analysis of roughly 500 of the donors reported approximately 270 Gb of sequence data and around 120 million unique TCR beta sequences from approximately 180 million T cells. The study aimed to test whether cataloging public T cell receptors could reveal signatures of past pathogen exposure. Because of strong linkage in the cohort, four to six DR-DQ haplotypes were treated as single units for association and clustering. Class I and class II HLA loci were covered by the typing at four-digit resolution. The study combined high-throughput TCR immunosequencing, statistical association of individual TCRs with disease status, and machine learning to predict cytomegalovirus infection status. Typing coverage varied by locus: roughly 620-640 donors for A, B, C, DRB1 and DQB1; some 520 for DQA1; around 610 for DPA1; approximately 490 for DPB1. Donor age, sex, ethnicity and CMV serostatus were compiled alongside the repertoire data. A later analysis re-examined previously published TCR beta repertoires from 600 to 700 donors and added high-resolution HLA genotyping to investigate patterns of TCR occurrence. Among the approximately 400 genotyped donors, around 79% belonged to the genetic ancestry cluster associated with self-reported Caucasian donors. Along with the roughly 700-subject first cohort, a separate validation cohort of 120 different subjects was used. In an earlier analysis of roughly 580 of the donors, high-throughput TCR beta sequencing was used to judge whether each TCR beta V gene segment behaved as functional or pseudogenic. Among 300 to 450 genotyped donors of the cohort, an average of 235,054 unique TCR beta nucleotide sequences were sequenced per donor, roughly a sixth of them non-productive. Rather than drawing on any new phenotypic data, the later analysis identified candidate immune exposures from TCR beta sequences and the way those sequences occurred across donors. The study used immunosequencing to profile the T cell repertoires of some 600 subjects and linked those repertoires to cytomegalovirus serostatus. Roughly 300 gigabases of sequencing data and tens of millions of unique TCR sequences made up an early release that covered approximately 650 HLA-typed donors. Every repertoire in the discovery cohort had been generated on one and the same sequencing platform. In a later genetic analysis, genome-wide SNP genotypes for about three fifths of the roughly 670 donors were used, and that subset was treated as a discovery cohort.

The cohort was made up of 666 healthy bone marrow donors. At the time of sampling, every cohort member was nominally healthy, though immune exposures that went unrecorded were likely present. The donor was CMV seropositive and was included in the group of 250 to 300 seropositive cohort members. A peripheral blood sample was provided by each donor, and peripheral blood mononuclear cells were used for TCR beta sequencing. Genomic DNA extraction from the blood cell samples was performed with the Qiagen DNeasy Blood Extraction Kit. The research as a whole found: In a later analysis, several top co-occurrence clusters were reported to appear linked to parvovirus B19, influenza, CMV and Epstein-Barr virus. Because HLA typing was unavailable for some donors at each locus, only the typed subset was used in association tests. Because the 87-base-pair reads could not distinguish some IMGT-functional V segments, including TRBV6-2 and TRBV6-3, those segments were excluded. A further reported finding was that TCR beta sequences accurately predicted the HLA-A and HLA-B alleles for most subjects in the first cohort. In both the original and validation cohorts, the classifier was reported to diagnose cytomegalovirus status with high specificity and sensitivity. Because counts were too low, about 15 rarely observed V segments, including chromosome 9 orphons, were left out of the earlier analysis of roughly 600 of the donors. Immune exposure information for the cohort was limited to CMV serostatus. Correlated functional status among segregating V segments might reflect linkage disequilibrium, but an unknown experimental factor could not be ruled out. Most TCR sequences were seen in very few donors, while some public TCRs were found in many individuals. It was suggested by the authors that the approach could potentially be generalized to other disease states and immunological phenotypes. A cluster of highly shared sequence variants was judged likely to represent a technical artifact of the sequencing pipeline. This cohort had only TCR beta chains sequenced, and the lack of alpha or paired-chain data limited which features could be detected. In a later analysis, HLA-associated TCR beta chains were found to be more clonally expanded and to have lower generation probabilities than equally common non-associated chains. A later analysis associated around 16,000 TCR beta sequences with specific HLA alleles at a false discovery rate of 0.05. A total of fewer than 200 TCR beta chains were listed by the study as associated with cytomegalovirus. Strong co-occurrence of HLA alleles, especially DR and DQ, made assigning TCR associations to individual alleles difficult. In an earlier analysis of a few hundred of the donors, most TCR beta V segments were observed in productive rearrangements about 87% or about 30% of the time, broadly matching IMGT annotations. According to a later genetic analysis, donors in an Asian-associated ancestry cluster had fewer N-insertions in productive TCRs than the approximately 650-donor mean. In a later analysis, TCR association rates were found to vary across HLA loci, with the most associated TCRs seen for DRB1 alleles and the fewest for HLA-C alleles. In vitro tests confirmed that a few of the cytomegalovirus-associated TCR beta chains recognize cytomegalovirus antigens. According to a later analysis, most CMV-associated TCR beta chains appeared to be HLA-restricted, and the HLA associations seemed to be driven largely by CMV exposure. V-gene and J-gene trimming of TCR beta chains was associated with a missense DCLRE1C variant in a later genetic analysis, and the association was replicated in an independent cohort. Sequencing depth was assumed to be roughly uniform across donors in the presence/absence analyses, though that assumption may not hold.

Library method: the immunoSEQ multiplex PCR assay. A mixture of 60 forward primers for TCR Vbeta segments and 13 reverse primers for TCR Jbeta segments was used in the multiplex PCR. Amplification of the CDR3 region of rearranged TCR beta genes was performed with a multiplex PCR assay on genomic DNA. On the Illumina HiSeq System, the amplified TCR beta libraries were sequenced as 87-base-pair reads. The authors' pipeline ran thus. In a later analysis, some 80 million unique TCR beta chains were counted across the 500 to 850 repertoires, and around 11 million of these chains were shared by at least two donors. Raw reads were error-corrected and collapsed into unique sequences by a nearest-neighbor algorithm in which closely related sequences were merged to remove PCR and sequencing errors. CDR3 sequences were aligned to IMGT reference sequences to assign V, D and J gene segments. Each retained sequence needed at least a six-nucleotide match to both a V gene segment and a J gene segment. Rearrangements were classified as productive when the CDR3 lacked stop codons and remained in frame with V and J, and all other rearrangements were classified as non-productive. CDR3 was defined according to IMGT convention as the region running from the second conserved V-encoded cysteine to the conserved J-encoded phenylalanine. Sequences without an unambiguous match to a single V gene segment were excluded from the earlier analysis of several hundred of the donors. An earlier analysis of a few hundred of the donors called V segments functional above 56.7% productive rearrangements and segregating when the between-donor standard deviation exceeded 5%. A statistical classification framework was developed to diagnose cytomegalovirus status using the catalog of TCR beta chain sequences. V and J gene assignment, in a later analysis, came from comparing TCR nucleotide sequences with IMGT/GENE-DB human TR gene sequences. In a later analysis, CDR3 sequences and most-parsimonious VDJ recombination scenarios were assigned using the TCRdist pipeline. In a later analysis, every TCR beta chain was defined by the combination of its CDR3 amino acid sequence and its V-gene family, and reads without a unique V-gene family were dropped. As a way to deal with suspected cross-contamination and a sequencing artifact, a later analysis dropped 500 to 700 nucleotide sequences that were highly shared and had low generation probability. In a later analysis, a clonal expansion index for each public chain was calculated from normalized within-repertoire ranks of inferred template counts. In a later analysis, generation probabilities were computed with a VDJ recombination model fitted to out-of-frame rearrangements, and the resulting probabilities were checked against IGoR. Hypergeometric tests were used in a later analysis to score TCR-TCR, TCR-HLA and TCR-CMV co-occurrence, with a repertoire-size bias correction applied to the TCR pairs. In a later analysis, false discovery rates were estimated by permuting HLA or CMV assignments 20 times. In a later analysis, co-occurring TCRs were grouped using DBSCAN, and TCRdist sequence similarity was added for clustering within HLA-allele-positive subsets. Repertoires with fewer than 30,000 or more than 120,000 public chains were left out of co-occurrence clustering, as were about five repertoires with anomalous nucleotide sharing. In TCRdb, the immuneACCESS table is reduced to in-frame sequences with V and J assigned. These tables do not hold every clone; where another copy was compared, an unresolved V gene accounts for under half, and the others remain unexplained. D and trimming come from the DNA, and the V and J calls and clone size come from that table. This sample has some 150,000 clones in its table, and around 79% of those were observed once. About 6.9% of the sample lies in the top ten.

The rearrangement joined TRBV6-5 to TRBJ1-5; TRBD1 matches 7 bases in the middle. This clonotype was sampled from a middle-aged woman in good health and CMV-seropositive. Sample: PBMCs. The CDR3 here reads CASKQGVSNQPQHF. At the DNA level, the sequence is TGTGCCAGCAAGCAGGGGGTGAGCAATCAGCCCCAGCATTTT.